The 16 T cell receptor beta chains in this list originate from one sample, sequenced in a study of Ad26.COV2.S vaccination and SARS-CoV-2 variants. Indicated treatment: roughly 19 received Ad26.COV2.S at low or high dose, single or two shots; a few received placebo; per-sample allocation not given. The samples date from day 63 after the first vaccine or placebo injection. TCRdb's copy holds only in-frame clones and misses some; the assay was immunoSEQ multiplex PCR. This table has 400,000 to 500,000 clones, about 88% appearing once. This material consisted of peripheral blood, taken in a trial of Ad26.COV2.S vaccine versus placebo. These receptors all stem from a person between 18 and 60 years old who received the Ad26.COV2.S COVID-19 vaccine or a placebo.

This clone was seen a few times. The chain is built from TRBV18 and TRBJ2-5; TRBD2 agrees at 7 bases. The CDR3 is made up of 13 amino acids. The germline CDR1 and CDR2 sequences are KGHSH and LQKENI. J gave up 5 bases and V 3 bases, and 3 bases lay outside the gene matches. CDR3 nucleotide sequence: TGTGCCAGCTCACCGCCGCGGGGGGAGACCCAGTACTTC. Translated, it gives CASSPPRGETQYF. The complete variable domain, with remaining parts taken from reference TRBV18 and TRBJ2-5, reads NAGVMQNPRHLVRRRGQEARLRCSPMKGHSHVYWYRQLPEEGLKFMVYLQKENIIDESGMPKERFSAEFPKEGPSILRIQQVVRGDSAAYFCASSPPRGETQYFGPGTRLLVL.

This clone was seen once. This chain uses TRBV20-1 with TRBJ1-6, with D perhaps matching TRBD1 (5 bases). V gave up 3 bases and J gave up 10 bases, with 13 bases separating them. Germline-derived CDR1 and CDR2 are DFQATT and SNEGSKA (reference sequence). This CDR3 has 13 residues. This chain's CDR3 is CSASWGRESPLHF. The CDR3 DNA reads TGCAGTGCTAGTTGGGGCAGGGAGTCACCCCTCCACTTT.

J is TRBJ2-7 and V is TRBV2; unclear D gene. The CDR3 is 12 residues long. Germline V lookup: CDR1 SNHLY, CDR2 FYNNEI. The V end was cut by 6 bases, the J end by 7 bases, with 13 bases between. In DNA, the CDR3 is TGTGCCAGCAGGTTGTCGATGGGGGAGCAGTACTTC. Translating gives CASRLSMGEQYF. The full variable domain, in which reference TRBV2 and TRBJ2-7 provide the parts outside the CDR3, is EPEVTQTPSHQVTQMGQEVILRCVPISNHLYFYWYRQILGQKVEFLVSFYNNEISEKSEIFDDQFSVERPDGSNFTLKIRSTKLEDSAMYFCASRLSMGEQYFGPGTRLTVT.

This clone has only a few counts. This chain connects TRBV14 to TRBJ2-7; a possible D gene is TRBD2 (6 bases). The CDR3 extends over 14 amino acids. V was shortened by 3 bases and J by 6 bases, with 15 bases between the two germline ends. Germline CDR1 and CDR2: SGHDN and FVKESK. The CDR3 DNA follows: TGTGCCAGCAGCCAGTTGGGTTCCGGGGGCGAGCAGTACTTC. As protein: CASSQLGSGGEQYF.

The chain links TRBV5-1 to TRBJ1-3; perhaps TRBD1 as D (5 bases). Trimming pared 0 bases from V and 5 bases from J, leaving 15 bases between. Germline CDR1 is SGHRS and CDR2 is YFSETQ. This CDR3 has 16 residues. CDR3 protein: CASSLVGAGERNTIYF. The CDR3 DNA is TGCGCCAGCAGCTTGGTCGGTGCGGGGGAGAGAAACACCATATATTTT.

This sequence joins TRBV2 and TRBJ1-2, with 7 bases lining up with TRBD1. The ends lost 6 bases at V and 6 bases at J; junction bases unmatched: 7. The germline gives CDR1 SNHLY, CDR2 FYNNEI. The CDR3 extends over 13 amino acids. The CDR3 region is CASRTGQANGYTF. The CDR3, as DNA: TGTGCCAGCAGAACCGGACAGGCGAATGGCTACACCTTC.

This clone was seen just once. The chain carries TRBV2 and TRBJ2-2, with TRBD1 matching 8 bases. V lost 6 bases and J lost 8; bases outside the gene matches: 8. CDR3 length equals 14 residues. Germline values: CDR1 SNHLY, CDR2 FYNNEI. The CDR3 spells CASSWDRFEGELFF. DNA of the CDR3: TGTGCCAGCAGCTGGGACAGGTTCGAAGGGGAGCTGTTTTTT.

The gene calls are TRBV25-1 and TRBJ2-5; D may be TRBD1 (6 bases). The CDR3 is made up of 15 amino acids. Germline V gives CDR1 MGHDK, CDR2 SYGVNS. Trimming took 6 bases from V and 4 from J, leaving 18 bases between them. The CDR3 nucleotides are TGTGCCAGCAGCCCTACTCATCGGGACATAGAGACCCAGTACTTC. Translation: CASSPTHRDIETQYF.

The V gene is TRBV4-1, the J gene TRBJ2-6; D remains unclear. This CDR3 region has 13 residues. V lost 3 bases, J lost 2 bases, and 2 bases lay in between. CDR1 and CDR2 from the germline V gene are MGHRA and YSYEKL. The CDR3 DNA sequence: TGCGCCAGCAGCCATCCTGGGGCCAACGTCCTGACTTTC. Amino acid sequence: CASSHPGANVLTF.

This clone was picked up one time. The rearrangement links TRBV19 to TRBJ1-4; possible D gene TRBD1, 5 bases. The CDR3 totals 15 residues. Germline V gene lookup returns CDR1 LNHDA and CDR2 SQIVND (reference sequence). V lost 4 bases to trimming and J lost 10 bases, with 19 bases between them. The CDR3 bases are TGTGCCAGTAGTAAAACCCCAAGGGGAAGGTTAAAACTGTTTTTT. Translation: CASSKTPRGRLKLFF.

This clone occurred many times. V and J are TRBV18 and TRBJ1-5; no clear D. The CDR3 length is 16 residues. The germline V and J ends were trimmed by 5 bases and 6 bases, with 20 bases remaining between them. The germline CDR1 and CDR2 sequences are KGHSH and LQKENI. The CDR3 region has the DNA TGTGCCAGCTCAGGAAGCGGTGGTAGGGAGGCTCAGCCCCAGCATTTT. It translates to CASSGSGGREAQPQHF.

Here the CDR3 reads CASSAGSSYEQYF. For the CDR3, the DNA is TGTGCCAGCAGTGCAGGGAGTTCCTACGAGCAGTACTTC. The V call is TRBV2, the J call TRBJ2-7; D possibly matches TRBD1 or TRBD2 (5 bases each). Looked up from germline, CDR1 is SNHLY and CDR2 is FYNNEI. The V end lost 4 bases, the J end lost 1 base, and 8 bases lay between the germline ends. This CDR3 spans 13 amino acids.

This chain connects TRBV28 to TRBJ2-5; the D gene could be TRBD1 or TRBD2 (7 bases each). V lost 6 bases and J 4 bases, leaving 15 bases between the germline ends. Germline V gives CDR1 MDHEN, CDR2 SYDVKM. The CDR3 loop spans 14 amino acids. This CDR3 reads CASRGGGGLETQYF. The CDR3 bases are TGTGCCAGCAGAGGGGGCGGGGGCCTAGAGACCCAGTACTTC.

The chain carries TRBV28 and TRBJ1-6; no clear D gene. This CDR3 spans 16 amino acids. The germline V gene has CDR1 MDHEN and CDR2 SYDVKM. Trimming took off 6 bases at V and 4 bases at J, with 16 bases between the two ends. CDR3 sequence: CASSSVEGNYNSPLHF. The CDR3 nucleotides are TGTGCCAGCAGCTCCGTCGAAGGAAATTATAATTCACCCCTCCACTTT.

The rearrangement links TRBV24-1 to TRBJ1-5; possible D gene TRBD1, 5 bases. The CDR3 has 15 residues. Germline CDR1 KGHDR, CDR2 SFDVKD. V was shortened by 2 bases and J by 4 bases, with 11 bases between the two germline ends. The CDR3 nucleotides are TGTGCCACCAGTGATTCGCAATCAGGGAATCAGCCCCAGCATTTT. Amino acids: CATSDSQSGNQPQHF.

The chain has TRBV7-9 and TRBJ2-7, with 7 nucleotides matching TRBD1. Germline-derived CDR1 and CDR2 are SEHNR and FQNEAQ (reference sequence). J was trimmed by 2 bases and V by 6 bases; bases with no gene match: 4. This CDR3 contains 13 residues. The CDR3 loop is CASRPTGAYEQYF. CDR3 DNA: TGTGCCAGCAGACCTACAGGGGCCTACGAGCAGTACTTC.